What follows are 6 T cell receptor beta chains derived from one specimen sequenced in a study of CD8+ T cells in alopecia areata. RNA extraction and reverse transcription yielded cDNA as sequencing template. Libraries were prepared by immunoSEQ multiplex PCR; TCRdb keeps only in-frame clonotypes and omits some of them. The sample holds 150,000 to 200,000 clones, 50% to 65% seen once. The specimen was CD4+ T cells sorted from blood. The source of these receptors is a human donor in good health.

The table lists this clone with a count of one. The CDR3 protein is CASSLTAGGYEQYF. For the CDR3, the DNA is TGTGCCAGCAGTTTAACGGCCGGGGGCTACGAGCAGTACTTC. The chain combines TRBV27 with TRBJ2-7, with a possible D match to TRBD2 (6 bases). Germline CDR1 and CDR2: MNHEY and SMNVEV (reference sequence). The CDR3 has 14 amino acids. Trimming stripped 2 bases from V and 3 bases from J, with 11 bases between.

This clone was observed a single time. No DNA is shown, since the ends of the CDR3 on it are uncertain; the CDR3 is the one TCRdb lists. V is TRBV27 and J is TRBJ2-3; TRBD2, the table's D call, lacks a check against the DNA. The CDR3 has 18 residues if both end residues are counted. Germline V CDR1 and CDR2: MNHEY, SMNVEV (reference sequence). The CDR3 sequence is CASSTSLLAGRSTDTQYF.

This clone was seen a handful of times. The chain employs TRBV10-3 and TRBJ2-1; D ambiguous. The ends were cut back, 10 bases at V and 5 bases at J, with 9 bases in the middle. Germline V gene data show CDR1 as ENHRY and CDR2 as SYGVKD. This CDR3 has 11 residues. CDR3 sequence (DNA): TGTGCCACCGGATTAAACAATGAGCAGTTCTTC. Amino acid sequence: CATGLNNEQFF.

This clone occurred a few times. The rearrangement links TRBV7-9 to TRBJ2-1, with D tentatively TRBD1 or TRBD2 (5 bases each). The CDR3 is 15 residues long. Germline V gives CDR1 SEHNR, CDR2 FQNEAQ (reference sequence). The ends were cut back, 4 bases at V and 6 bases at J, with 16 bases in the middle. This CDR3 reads CASSSRNPGGNEQFF. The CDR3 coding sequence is TGTGCCAGCAGCTCTCGAAATCCTGGGGGCAATGAGCAGTTCTTC.

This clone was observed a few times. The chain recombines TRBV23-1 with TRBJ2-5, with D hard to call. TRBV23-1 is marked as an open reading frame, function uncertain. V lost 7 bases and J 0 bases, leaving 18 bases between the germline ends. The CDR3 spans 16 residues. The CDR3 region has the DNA TGCGCCAGCACCCAACGGGCAGGAGACTACCAAGAGACCCAGTACTTC. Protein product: CASTQRAGDYQETQYF.

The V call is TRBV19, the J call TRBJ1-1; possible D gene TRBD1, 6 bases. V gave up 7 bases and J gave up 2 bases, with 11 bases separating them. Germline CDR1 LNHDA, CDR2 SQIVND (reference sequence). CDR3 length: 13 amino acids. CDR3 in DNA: TGTGCCAGTAAACGGGGGGGCAACACTGAAGCTTTCTTT. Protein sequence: CASKRGGNTEAFF.